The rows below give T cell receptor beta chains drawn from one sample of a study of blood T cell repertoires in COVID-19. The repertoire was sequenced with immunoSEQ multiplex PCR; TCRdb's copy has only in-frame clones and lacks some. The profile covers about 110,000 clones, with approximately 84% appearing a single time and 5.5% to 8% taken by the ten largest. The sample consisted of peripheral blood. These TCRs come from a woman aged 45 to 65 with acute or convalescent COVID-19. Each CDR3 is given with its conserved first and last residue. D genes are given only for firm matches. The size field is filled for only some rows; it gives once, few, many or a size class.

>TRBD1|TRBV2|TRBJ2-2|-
TGTGCCAGCACGGGACAGGGGCTCGACACCGGGGAGCTGTTTTTT
CASTGQGLDTGELFF
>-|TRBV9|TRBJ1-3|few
TGTGCCAGCAGCGTAGACAGGGTATTCTCTGGAAACACCATATATTTT
CASSVDRVFSGNTIYF
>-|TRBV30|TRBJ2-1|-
TGTGCCTCCGCTGGGGGGACTGGTCTGCGTGAGCAGTTCTTC
CASAGGTGLREQFF
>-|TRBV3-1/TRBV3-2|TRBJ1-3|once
TGTGCCAGCAGCCCGGTAACGTCTGGAAACACCATATATTTT
CASSPVTSGNTIYF
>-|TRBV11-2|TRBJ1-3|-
TGTGCCAGCAGCAAGGCGACAGGACTCTCTGGAAACACCATATATTTT
CASSKATGLSGNTIYF
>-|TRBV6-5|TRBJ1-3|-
TGTGCCAGCAGCCTTGACAGACACTCTGGAAACACCATATATTTT
CASSLDRHSGNTIYF
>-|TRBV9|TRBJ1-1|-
TGTGCCAGCAGCTTCGGACAGACGAACACTGAAGCTTTCTTT
CASSFGQTNTEAFF
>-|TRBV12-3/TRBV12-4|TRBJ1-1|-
TGTGCCAGCAGCCTCAAGGGGTGGGGTGAAGCTTTCTTT
CASSLKGWGEAFF
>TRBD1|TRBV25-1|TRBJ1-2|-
TGTGCCAGCAGTAGACAGGGCTTTGATGGCTACACCTTC
CASSRQGFDGYTF
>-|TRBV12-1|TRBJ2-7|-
TGTGCCATCCGTAAAGGGACACATACCTCCTACGAGCAGTACTTC
CAIRKGTHTSYEQYF
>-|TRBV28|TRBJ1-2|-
TGTGCCAGCGGGTCCGCGGGGGACAACTATGGCTACACCTTC
CASGSAGDNYGYTF
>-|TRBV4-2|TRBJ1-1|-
TGTGCCAGCAGCCAAGAAACCAGGGGCACTGAAGCTTTCTTT
CASSQETRGTEAFF
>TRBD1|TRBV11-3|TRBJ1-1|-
TGTGCCAGCAGTGCAAGGGGGCGCGACACTGAAGCTTTCTTT
CASSARGRDTEAFF
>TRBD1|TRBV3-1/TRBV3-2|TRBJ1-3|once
TGTGCCAGCAGCCAAGAATGGGACAGATACTCTGGAAACACCATATATTTT
CASSQEWDRYSGNTIYF
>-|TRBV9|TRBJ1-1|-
TGTGCCAGCAGCGCCTCACAGGGCTCAGAAGCTTTCTTT
CASSASQGSEAFF
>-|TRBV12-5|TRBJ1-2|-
TGTGCTAGTGGTTTGGGCACTTCTAACTATGGCTACACCTTC
CASGLGTSNYGYTF
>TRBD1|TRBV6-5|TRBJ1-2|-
TGTGCCAGCAGTACTGACAGGGGGCGCGATGGCTACACCTTC
CASSTDRGRDGYTF
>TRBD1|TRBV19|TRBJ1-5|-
TGTGCCAGTAGTCCCGGGACAGGGGGTTTTCAGCCCCAGCATTTT
CASSPGTGGFQPQHF
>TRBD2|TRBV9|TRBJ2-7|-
TGTGCCAGCAGCGCACCCCCTGCTAGCGGGGGGGCCCACGAGCAGTACTTC
CASSAPPASGGAHEQYF
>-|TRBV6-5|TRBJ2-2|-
TGTGCCAGCAGTTACCACCTAGGGGCGAACACCGGGGAGCTGTTTTTT
CASSYHLGANTGELFF
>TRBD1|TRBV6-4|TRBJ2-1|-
TGTGCCAGCAGTGCGGGACAGGGGAATGAGCAGTTCTTC
CASSAGQGNEQFF
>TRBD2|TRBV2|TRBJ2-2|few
TGTGCCAGCACCCCGGGCGGGGGACGCACCGGGGAGCTGTTTTTT
CASTPGGGRTGELFF
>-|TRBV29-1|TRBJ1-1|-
TGCAGCTTCTCAAAAGGGGGCACTGAAGCTTTCTTT
CSFSKGGTEAFF
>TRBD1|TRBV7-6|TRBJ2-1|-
TGTGCCAGCAGCTTGGGACAGGGGTTGTTTGGCAATGAGCAGTTCTTC
CASSLGQGLFGNEQFF
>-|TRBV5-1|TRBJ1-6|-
TGCGCCAGCAGCTTGGAAGAACAGGGAGATTTTAATTCACCCCTCCACTTT
CASSLEEQGDFNSPLHF
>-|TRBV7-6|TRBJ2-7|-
TGTGCCAGCAGCTTAGGCCCGACTAGAATCTACGAGCAGTACTTC
CASSLGPTRIYEQYF
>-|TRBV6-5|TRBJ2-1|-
TGTGCCAGCAGTTACGCTGGGAGCTCCTACAATGAGCAGTTCTTC
CASSYAGSSYNEQFF
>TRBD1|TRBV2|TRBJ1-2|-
TGTGCCAGCAGTGGTCAGGGGGCATTAACGGGAAGCTACACCTTC
CASSGQGALTGSYTF
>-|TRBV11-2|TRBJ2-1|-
TGTGCCAGCAGCTTAGCCCTCAGGAGGGGTGAGCAGTTCTTC
CASSLALRRGEQFF
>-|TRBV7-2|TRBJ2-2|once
TGTGCCAGCAGCTTCGTTGGGACCCGGGGGACCGGGGAGCTGTTTTTT
CASSFVGTRGTGELFF
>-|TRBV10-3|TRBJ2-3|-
TGTGCCATCAGTGGGACAGCGGGCACAGATACGCAGTATTTT
CAISGTAGTDTQYF
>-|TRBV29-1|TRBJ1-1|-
TGCAGCGTTGAAACAGGACAGTTAGAAGCTTTCTTT
CSVETGQLEAFF
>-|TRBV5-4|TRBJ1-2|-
TGTGCCAGCAGCTTGGGACAGGACCGAGGTGGCTACACCTTC
CASSLGQDRGGYTF
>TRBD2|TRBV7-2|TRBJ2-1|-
TGTGCCAGCAGCCCGGTAGCGACTAGCGGGGGTGGTAAGTTCTTC
CASSPVATSGGGKFF
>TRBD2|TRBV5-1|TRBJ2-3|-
TGCGCCAGCAGCTTGAGCGGGGATCGGACAGATACGCAGTATTTT
CASSLSGDRTDTQYF
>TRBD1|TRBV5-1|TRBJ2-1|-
TGCGCCAGCAGCTTGTTGCAGGGGGCGAATGAGCAGTTCTTC
CASSLLQGANEQFF
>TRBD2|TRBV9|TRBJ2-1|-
TGTGCCAGCAGCGTCCCTACATCTTTAGCGGGGGGATTATATGAGCAGTTCTTC
CASSVPTSLAGGLYEQFF
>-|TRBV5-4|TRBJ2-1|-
TGTGCCAGCAGCTTTAGGGGCGAAGACCGTGAGCAGTTCTTC
CASSFRGEDREQFF
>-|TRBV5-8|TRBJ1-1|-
TGTGCCAGCAGCTTCCGGGGGATACGCACTGAAGCTTTCTTT
CASSFRGIRTEAFF
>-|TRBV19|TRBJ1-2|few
TGTGCCAGTAGGCCACGAGAGGGCGATAACTATGGCTACACCTTC
CASRPREGDNYGYTF
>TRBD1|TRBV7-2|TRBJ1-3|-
TGTGCCAGCAGCGCAGGGGGTAAAGGAAACACCATATATTTT
CASSAGGKGNTIYF
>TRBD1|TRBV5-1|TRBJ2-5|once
TGCGCCAGCAGCCATGCGGACAGGGGGAACCAAGAGACCCAGTACTTC
CASSHADRGNQETQYF
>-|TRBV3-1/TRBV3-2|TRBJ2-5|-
TGTGCCAGCCAACGTGGCGGGGGCGCAGAGACCCAGTACTTC
CASQRGGGAETQYF
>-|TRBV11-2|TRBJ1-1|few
TGTGCCAGCAGCTTAGACTCCGGGGGAGCGGGGCGTGAAGCTTTCTTT
CASSLDSGGAGREAFF
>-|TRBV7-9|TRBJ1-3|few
TGTGCCAGCAGCCAAAGCGGAGGGAGCTCTGGAAACACCATATATTTT
CASSQSGGSSGNTIYF
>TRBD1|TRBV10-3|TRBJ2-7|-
TGTGCCATCAGAGGGACAGACTCCTACGAGCAGTACTTC
CAIRGTDSYEQYF